The 23 T cell receptor beta chains presented below share a single source sample, sequenced in a study of cytomegalovirus exposure and HLA in healthy donors. It was with 60 Vbeta and 13 Jbeta primers that the PCR ran. Assay: immunoSEQ multiplex PCR; the TCRdb copy retains only in-frame clones and omits some. The data show about 110,000 clones, 55% to 75% seen once. The sequenced sample was PBMCs. Every receptor here comes from a woman aged 40 to 55 in good health and CMV-seropositive.

CDR3 in amino acids: CASSLGLGTGGEKLFF. The CDR3, as DNA: TGTGCCAGCAGCTTAGGCCTCGGGACAGGGGGAGAAAAACTGTTTTTT. J is TRBJ1-4 and V is TRBV13, with TRBD1 matching 11 bases. CDR3 length: 16 amino acids. The germline V gene has CDR1 PRHDT and CDR2 FYEKMQ (reference sequence). The trim removed 0 bases at V and 8 bases at J, leaving 5 bases unmatched.

This chain joins TRBV7-3 and TRBJ1-2; D is ambiguous. In germline, CDR1 is SGHTA, CDR2 FQGTGA. This CDR3 is 15 amino acids long. Trimming left V 0 bases short and J 5 bases short, with 13 bases between. Here the CDR3 reads CASSLTFRPTYGYTF. Written as DNA, the CDR3 is TGTGCCAGCAGCTTAACGTTCCGACCGACTTATGGCTACACCTTC.

This clone appeared a few times. The chain employs TRBV7-9 and TRBJ1-2; 8 bases agree with TRBD1. The CDR3 spans 14 residues. Trimming cost V 4 bases and J 3 bases; bases outside gene matches: 4. The V gene's germline CDR1 is SEHNR and CDR2 FQNEAQ (reference sequence). The CDR3 region has the DNA TGTGCCAGCAGCTCAGGGACAGGTCACTATGGCTACACCTTC. Protein sequence: CASSSGTGHYGYTF.

J is TRBJ1-1 and V is TRBV7-9; the D gene is possibly TRBD1 (5 bases). V was cut by 0 bases and J by 6 bases, with 8 bases left in between. The CDR3 runs to 13 residues. The germline V gene has CDR1 SEHNR and CDR2 FQNEAQ (reference sequence). The CDR3 coding sequence is TGTGCCAGCAGCTTAGCCCAGGGTCCTGAAGCTTTCTTT. This gives the protein CASSLAQGPEAFF.

The J gene is TRBJ1-2, the V gene TRBV10-3, with 7 bases aligning to TRBD1. J lost 5 bases, V lost 10 bases, and 10 bases had no gene match. The CDR3 is made up of 13 amino acids. Germline CDR1 is ENHRY and CDR2 is SYGVKD. The CDR3 DNA reads as TGTGCCACGCATCCAGACAGGGATTATGGCTACACCTTC. This codes for CATHPDRDYGYTF.

This clone came up a few times. The CDR3 sequence is CASNPGQYSYEQYF. For the CDR3, the DNA is TGTGCCAGCAATCCGGGACAGTACTCCTACGAGCAGTACTTC. This sequence joins TRBV6-6 and TRBJ2-7; 7 bases map to TRBD1. The CDR3 loop spans 14 amino acids. Unmatched junction bases numbered 6, after V lost 7 bases and J lost 0 bases. CDR1 is MNHNY, CDR2 SVGAGI, per germline (reference sequence).

This clone appeared once. V usage is TRBV5-1 and J usage is TRBJ1-6; 8 nucleotides agree with TRBD1. Germline CDR1 SGHRS, CDR2 YFSETQ. The V and J ends lost 3 bases and 7 bases, in that order; junction bases with no gene match: 3. The CDR3 consists of 14 residues. CDR3 residues: CASSSRGQNSPLHF. The CDR3 nucleotides read TGCGCCAGCAGCTCCAGGGGGCAAAATTCACCCCTCCACTTT.

The chain uses TRBV5-1 and TRBJ2-2; perhaps TRBD2 as D (5 bases). Germline V gene data show CDR1 as SGHRS and CDR2 as YFSETQ. CDR3 length equals 13 residues. V dropped 2 bases and J dropped 4 bases, with 6 bases sitting between them. The CDR3 DNA reads as TGCGCCAGCAGCTTAGGGAGCACCGGGGAGCTGTTTTTT. This sequence encodes CASSLGSTGELFF. Full variable domain (remainder filled in from reference TRBV5-1 and TRBJ2-2): KAGVTQTPRYLIKTRGQQVTLSCSPISGHRSVSWYQQTPGQGLQFLFEYFSETQRNKGNFPGRFSGRQFSNSRSEMNVSTLELGDSALYLCASSLGSTGELFFGEGSRLTVL.

The chain links TRBV5-4 to TRBJ2-5; possible D gene TRBD2, 7 bases. This CDR3 is built from 16 residues. Germline V lookup: CDR1 SGHNT, CDR2 YYREEE (reference sequence). V was trimmed by 8 bases and J by 4 bases, leaving 24 bases between them. The CDR3 nucleotides are TGTGCCAGTAGCACCATAGGGGGGGTCTTCCGAGAGACCCAGTACTTC. Amino acids: CASSTIGGVFRETQYF.

This chain links TRBV7-9 with TRBJ2-2, with 9 bases lining up with TRBD2. Germline V gives CDR1 SEHNR, CDR2 FQNEAQ (reference sequence). The ends lost 7 bases at V and 5 bases at J; junction bases unmatched: 14. The CDR3 contains 17 residues. CDR3 nucleotides: TGTGCCAGCATCCCCGAGGGTCCAGCGGGGGGAACCGGGGAGCTGTTTTTT. Amino acid sequence: CASIPEGPAGGTGELFF.

The chain uses TRBV4-2 and TRBJ1-5, with 7 bases matching TRBD1. The CDR3 totals 12 residues. The germline V gene encodes CDR1 LGHNA and CDR2 YNFKEQ. V shed 7 bases and J 4 bases; nucleotides not matched to a gene: 1. The chain's CDR3 is CASKTGNQPQHF. In DNA form, the CDR3 reads TGTGCCAGCAAGACAGGGAATCAGCCCCAGCATTTT.

The rearrangement joins TRBV21-1 to TRBJ2-2; TRBD2 reflects the table's D call only, with no check against the DNA. TRBV21-1 is shown as a pseudogene. This CDR3 spans 16 amino acids. CDR3 amino acids: CASSTIAGGSTGELFF. In DNA form, the CDR3 reads TGTGCCAGCAGCACCATAGCGGGGGGGTCCACCGGGGAGCTGTTTTTT.

The V gene is TRBV6-5, the J gene TRBJ1-2; D is undetermined. CDR1 and CDR2 from the germline V gene are MNHEY and SVGAGI. The CDR3 covers 14 residues. Trimming left V 0 bases short and J 3 bases short, with 8 bases between. CDR3 residues: CASSYSRQDYGYTF. As DNA, the CDR3 is TGTGCCAGCAGTTACTCCCGGCAGGACTATGGCTACACCTTC.

The V and J genes are TRBV5-1 and TRBJ1-5; D might be TRBD1 (6 bases). Germline values: CDR1 SGHRS, CDR2 YFSETQ. This CDR3 comprises 13 residues. The V end was cut by 1 base, the J end by 5 bases, with 7 bases between. The CDR3 here is CASSLYRDQPQHF. The DNA for the CDR3 is TGCGCCAGCAGCTTGTACAGGGATCAGCCCCAGCATTTT.

This chain uses TRBV7-2 with TRBJ1-1; a weak D match, TRBD1 (5 bases). CDR3 length: 15 amino acids. Between the trimmed V and J ends, which lost 1 base and 4 bases, there was a span of 13 bases. CDR1 and CDR2 from the germline V gene are SGHTA and FQGNSA. The CDR3 nucleotides are TGTGCCAGCAGCTTAGGATATCCGGGGGGCACTGAAGCTTTCTTT. Translated, it gives CASSLGYPGGTEAFF. Based on the CDR3 plus reference TRBV7-2 and TRBJ1-1, the full variable domain is GAGVSQSPSNKVTEKGKDVELRCDPISGHTALYWYRQSLGQGLEFLIYFQGNSAPDKSGLPSDRFSAERTGGSVSTLTIQRTQQEDSAVYLCASSLGYPGGTEAFFGQGTRLTVV.

This clone has just a few counts. V gene TRBV7-2 combines with J gene TRBJ1-2; possibly TRBD1 for D (6 bases). The germline CDR1 and CDR2 sequences are SGHTA and FQGNSA. Trimming shortened V by 5 bases and J by 0 bases, and 16 bases separated the two germline ends. The CDR3 runs to 16 residues. The CDR3 region has the DNA TGTGCCAGCAGCCGGGCCGGGACACGAGCTAACTATGGCTACACCTTC. It encodes CASSRAGTRANYGYTF.

The J gene is TRBJ1-1, the V gene TRBV7-6, with D perhaps matching TRBD1 (6 bases). Germline V gene data show CDR1 as SGHVS and CDR2 as FNYEAQ. This CDR3 has 13 residues. The ends were cut back, 6 bases at V and 5 bases at J, with 13 bases in the middle. CDR3 DNA sequence: TGTGCCAGCAGTTTTGGGGGCGCTACTGAAGCTTTCTTT. Its translation is CASSFGGATEAFF.

The chain has TRBV5-4 and TRBJ1-6, with D tentatively TRBD1 (5 bases). Per the germline V gene, CDR1 is SGHNT and CDR2 is YYREEE (reference sequence). The germline V and J ends were trimmed by 4 bases and 0 bases, with 11 bases remaining between them. The CDR3 is 16 residues long. CDR3 in DNA: TGTGCCAGCAGCCCGAGACAGAGCTCCTATAATTCACCCCTCCACTTT. Its translation is CASSPRQSSYNSPLHF.

The J gene is TRBJ2-5, the V gene TRBV9; D is perhaps TRBD2 (7 bases). V was clipped by 0 bases and J by 4 bases, with 13 bases between them. The CDR3 sequence is 15 residues long. The V gene's germline CDR1 is SGDLS and CDR2 YYNGEE. The CDR3 DNA follows: TGTGCCAGCAGCGTAGCTGGGGGGGCCGGAGAGACCCAGTACTTC. Translated: CASSVAGGAGETQYF.

This clone showed up just a few times. The gene calls are TRBV7-8 and TRBJ1-2; 9 bases are a match to TRBD1. The CDR3 sequence is 16 residues long. The germline gives CDR1 SGHVS, CDR2 FQNEAQ. V lost 5 bases to trimming and J lost 4 bases; unmatched junction nucleotides: 11. CDR3 sequence reads: CASSPRTGEQGYGYTF. CDR3 nucleotides: TGTGCCAGCAGCCCTCGGACAGGGGAGCAGGGCTATGGCTACACCTTC.

The CDR3 coding sequence is TGTGCCAGCAGCCCCACGTCGACTAGCGGGGGGGCAGGTACGCAGTATTTT. Amino acids: CASSPTSTSGGAGTQYF. The V call is TRBV5-4, the J call TRBJ2-3, with 14 bases identical to TRBD2. V gave up 4 bases and J gave up 8 bases; unmatched junction bases: 12. CDR1 SGHNT and CDR2 YYREEE come from the germline V gene (reference sequence). The CDR3 has 17 amino acids.

The chain is built from TRBV27 and TRBJ1-4; no reliable D call. Germline V gives CDR1 MNHEY, CDR2 SMNVEV (reference sequence). Trimming took off 6 bases at V and 6 bases at J, with 14 bases between the two ends. CDR3 length equals 14 residues. CDR3 bases: TGTGCCAGCAGGACGAGGGTGGGTGATGAAAAACTGTTTTTT. Protein sequence: CASRTRVGDEKLFF.

CDR3 nucleotides: TGTGCCAGTAGTATAAAGGCAGGTCTCGGTCAGCCCCAGCATTTT. Encoded protein: CASSIKAGLGQPQHF. The chain combines TRBV19 with TRBJ1-5; D ambiguous. From germline, CDR1 is LNHDA and CDR2 SQIVND (reference sequence). CDR3 length: 15 residues. The germline V and J ends were trimmed by 2 bases and 6 bases, with 14 bases remaining between them.